Listed below are T cell receptor beta chains from one sample, sequenced in a study of cytomegalovirus exposure and HLA in healthy donors. Assay used: immunoSEQ multiplex PCR; TCRdb lists only in-frame clones, some missing. The sample's table shows around 97,000 clones. Sequenced: PBMCs. Receptor source: a man aged 40-50 years in good health and CMV-seronegative. Each CDR3 is given with its conserved first and last residue. D genes are given only for firm matches.

DNA,CDR3,J,V,length,D
TGTGCCACGGGACAGAACTACGAGCAGTACTTC,CATGQNYEQYF,TRBJ2-7,TRBV4-2,11,TRBD1
TGCGCCAGCAGCCCCGCGACTAGCGGGTACACAGATACGCAGTATTTT,CASSPATSGYTDTQYF,TRBJ2-3,TRBV5-1,16,TRBD2
TGTGCCAGCAGCTTGCCAGGGCAAGAGACCCAGTACTTC,CASSLPGQETQYF,TRBJ2-5,TRBV5-6,13,NA
TGCAGCGTTGACGGGGTATCTACTGAAGCTTTCTTT,CSVDGVSTEAFF,TRBJ1-1,TRBV29-1,12,NA
TGCGCCAGCAGCTTGGACCAGGACACTGAAGCTTTCTTT,CASSLDQDTEAFF,TRBJ1-1,TRBV5-1,13,NA
TGTGCCTGGAGCGACAGGGGAGACTATGGCTACACCTTC,CAWSDRGDYGYTF,TRBJ1-2,TRBV30,13,TRBD1
TGTGCCAGCAGTACCGACACTCAAGGGGCCGAGCAGTACTTC,CASSTDTQGAEQYF,TRBJ2-7,TRBV2,14,NA
TGTGCCAGCAGGGATACAGGGTCTCGGGCAGATACGCAGTATTTT,CASRDTGSRADTQYF,TRBJ2-3,TRBV7-9,15,NA
TGCGCCAGCAGCTTGGAGACTAGCGGCTACAATGAGCAGTTCTTC,CASSLETSGYNEQFF,TRBJ2-1,TRBV5-1,15,TRBD2
TGTGCCAGCAGCCCTGGGACAGGGGCGAACACTGAAGCTTTCTTT,CASSPGTGANTEAFF,TRBJ1-1,TRBV5-6,15,TRBD1
TGTGCCAGTAGTAAGGGGTACAATGAGCAGTTCTTC,CASSKGYNEQFF,TRBJ2-1,TRBV19,12,NA
TGTGCCAGCAGCTCCCAGGGGGCTAGAGGCAATGAGCAGTTCTTC,CASSSQGARGNEQFF,TRBJ2-1,TRBV7-2,15,TRBD1
TGTGCCAGCAGGAGGGACAGCAACACCGGGGAGCTGTTTTTT,CASRRDSNTGELFF,TRBJ2-2,TRBV6-5,14,TRBD1
TGTGCCAGTAGTAGGGGGGGGCGGAACACCGGGGAGCTGTTTTTT,CASSRGGRNTGELFF,TRBJ2-2,TRBV19,15,NA
TGTGCCAGCAATTGGGGACTAGCGGGGGGCATGTCCTCCTACGAGCAGTACTTC,CASNWGLAGGMSSYEQYF,TRBJ2-7,TRBV6-4,18,TRBD2
TGTGCCAGCATACCCGGCGCCAGGGTGAACACTGAAGCTTTCTTT,CASIPGARVNTEAFF,TRBJ1-1,TRBV19,15,NA
TGTGCCAGCAGCTTAGGAGCTAACTATGGCTACACCTTC,CASSLGANYGYTF,TRBJ1-2,TRBV6-1,13,NA
TGTGCCAGCAGACAGAAAGATAACTATGGCTACACCTTC,CASRQKDNYGYTF,TRBJ1-2,TRBV2,13,NA
TGTGCCAGTAGTGCGAACAGGCAAGAGACCCAGTACTTC,CASSANRQETQYF,TRBJ2-5,TRBV19,13,NA
TGTGCCAGCAGCTCCGGGACAGCCTACGAGCAGTACTTC,CASSSGTAYEQYF,TRBJ2-7,TRBV5-4,13,TRBD1
TGTGCCAGCAGAGGCCCGGGGTTAACGGGCGAGCAGTACTTC,CASRGPGLTGEQYF,TRBJ2-7,TRBV25-1,14,NA
TGTGCCAGCAGCTTAGGGACTAGCACAGATACGCAGTATTTT,CASSLGTSTDTQYF,TRBJ2-3,TRBV7-9,14,NA
TGTGCCAGCAGTTCTCCACAGAATCAGCCCCAGCATTTT,CASSSPQNQPQHF,TRBJ1-5,TRBV6-6,13,NA
TGCGCCAGCAGCTTGGAGAGCCTAGCGGGAGGGACCCAGTACTTC,CASSLESLAGGTQYF,TRBJ2-5,TRBV5-1,15,TRBD2
TGTGCCAGCAGCCCGACCACAGGATTCGAGACCCAGTACTTC,CASSPTTGFETQYF,TRBJ2-5,TRBV11-3,14,NA
TGTGCCAGCAGCACCTTTGGCGGTAGATATTTT,CASSTFGGRYF,TRBJ2-3,TRBV7-8,11,NA
TGCGCCAGCACTTCGACTAGCGGGGAAGCCTACAATGAGCAGTTCTTC,CASTSTSGEAYNEQFF,TRBJ2-1,TRBV5-1,16,TRBD2
TGTGCCAGCAGCGAGGATATAGGGACTAGCGGGAGTGCCTACGAGCAGTACTTC,CASSEDIGTSGSAYEQYF,TRBJ2-7,TRBV11-2,18,TRBD2
TGTGCCAGCAGCGCGTCTAGTACAGATACGCAGTATTTT,CASSASSTDTQYF,TRBJ2-3,TRBV9,13,NA
TGTGCCAGCAGTTTAGCAGGGGCCAAGTACGAGCAGTACTTC,CASSLAGAKYEQYF,TRBJ2-7,TRBV27,14,NA
TGTGCCAGCAGTTACTCGACCCGGAGCTATGGCTACACCTTC,CASSYSTRSYGYTF,TRBJ1-2,TRBV6-5,14,NA
TGTGCCAGCAGTGACCAGGGGGGCAATCAGCCCCAGCATTTT,CASSDQGGNQPQHF,TRBJ1-5,TRBV2,14,TRBD1
TGTGCCAGCAGTTACCCAGGGATGAACACTGAAGCTTTCTTT,CASSYPGMNTEAFF,TRBJ1-1,TRBV6-5,14,NA
TGTGCCAGCAGCTTAGTATTCGGGCAGGGAGGGACTGAAGCTTTCTTT,CASSLVFGQGGTEAFF,TRBJ1-1,TRBV7-8,16,NA
TGCGCCAGCAGCCAAGAACCCAAAATACAACCGCCCGATGGCACAGATACGCAGTATTTT,CASSQEPKIQPPDGTDTQYF,TRBJ2-3,TRBV4-3,20,NA
TGTGCCAGCAGTGGTTTATGGTCAGGGGTTGGATATGGCTACACCTTC,CASSGLWSGVGYGYTF,TRBJ1-2,TRBV28,16,NA
TGTGCCAGCAGTTTTCCGTCCGTGTATGGCTACACCTTC,CASSFPSVYGYTF,TRBJ1-2,TRBV28,13,NA
TGTGCCAGCAGCGTCGGCGGGGCTGGTGTAGGCTACACCTTC,CASSVGGAGVGYTF,TRBJ1-2,TRBV9,14,NA
TGTGCCAGCAGCTTTACAGGGGGCGGTGAAGCTTTCTTT,CASSFTGGGEAFF,TRBJ1-1,TRBV7-2,13,TRBD1
TGTGCCAGCGCGAAGGTAGCGGGAGGGCCACATCAGAGCCCCGGGGAGCTGTTTTTT,CASAKVAGGPHQSPGELFF,TRBJ2-2,TRBV28,19,TRBD2
TGTGCCAGCAGCACTAGCAGGGACACCGGGGAGCTGTTTTTT,CASSTSRDTGELFF,TRBJ2-2,TRBV7-7,14,NA
TGTGCCTGCAGGCGACAGGGGGGAAACACCATATATTTT,CACRRQGGNTIYF,TRBJ1-3,TRBV30,13,TRBD1